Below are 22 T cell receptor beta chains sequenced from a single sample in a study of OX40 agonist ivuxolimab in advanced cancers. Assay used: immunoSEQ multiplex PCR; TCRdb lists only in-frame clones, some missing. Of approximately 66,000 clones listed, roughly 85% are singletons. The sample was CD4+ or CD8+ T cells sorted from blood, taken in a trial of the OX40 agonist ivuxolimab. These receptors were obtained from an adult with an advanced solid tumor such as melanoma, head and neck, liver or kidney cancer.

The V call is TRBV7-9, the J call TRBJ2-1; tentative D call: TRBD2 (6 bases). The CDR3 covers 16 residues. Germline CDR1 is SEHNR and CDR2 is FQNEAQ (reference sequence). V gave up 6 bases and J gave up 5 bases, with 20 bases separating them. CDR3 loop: CASRHSRGTHNNEQFF. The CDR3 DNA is TGTGCCAGCAGGCACAGCCGGGGGACCCACAACAATGAGCAGTTCTTC. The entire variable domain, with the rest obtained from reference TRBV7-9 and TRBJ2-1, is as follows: DTGVSQNPRHKITKRGQNVTFRCDPISEHNRLYWYRQTLGQGPEFLTYFQNEAQLEKSRLLSDRFSAERPKGSFSTLEIQRTEQGDSAMYLCASRHSRGTHNNEQFFGPGTRLTVL.

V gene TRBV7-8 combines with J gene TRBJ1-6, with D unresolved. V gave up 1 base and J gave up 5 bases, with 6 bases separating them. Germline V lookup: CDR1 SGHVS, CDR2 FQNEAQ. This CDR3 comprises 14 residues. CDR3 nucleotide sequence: TGTGCCAGCAGCTTAGGGACGGATAATTCACCCCTCCACTTT. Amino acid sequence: CASSLGTDNSPLHF.

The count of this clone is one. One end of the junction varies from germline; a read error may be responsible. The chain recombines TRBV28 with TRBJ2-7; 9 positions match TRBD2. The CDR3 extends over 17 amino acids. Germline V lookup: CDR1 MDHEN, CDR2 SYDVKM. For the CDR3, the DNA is TGTGCCCGCGGGGGGGGGAGATCCGGGACGGAGTCCTTCGAGCAGTACTTC. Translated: CARGGGRSGTESFEQYF.

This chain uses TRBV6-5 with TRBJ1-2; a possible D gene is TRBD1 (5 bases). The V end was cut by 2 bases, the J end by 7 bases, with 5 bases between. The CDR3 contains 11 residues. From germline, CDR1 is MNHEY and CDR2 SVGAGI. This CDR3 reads CASSYGGGYTF. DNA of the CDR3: TGTGCCAGCAGTTACGGGGGTGGCTACACCTTC.

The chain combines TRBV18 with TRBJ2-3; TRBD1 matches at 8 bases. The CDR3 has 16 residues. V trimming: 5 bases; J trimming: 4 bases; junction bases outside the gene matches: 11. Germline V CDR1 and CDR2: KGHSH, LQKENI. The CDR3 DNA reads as TGTGCCAGCTCAACTTCAAGGGACAGGCAATCAGATACGCAGTATTTT. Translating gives CASSTSRDRQSDTQYF. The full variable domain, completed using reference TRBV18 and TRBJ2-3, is NAGVMQNPRHLVRRRGQEARLRCSPMKGHSHVYWYRQLPEEGLKFMVYLQKENIIDESGMPKERFSAEFPKEGPSILRIQQVVRGDSAAYFCASSTSRDRQSDTQYFGPGTRLTVL.

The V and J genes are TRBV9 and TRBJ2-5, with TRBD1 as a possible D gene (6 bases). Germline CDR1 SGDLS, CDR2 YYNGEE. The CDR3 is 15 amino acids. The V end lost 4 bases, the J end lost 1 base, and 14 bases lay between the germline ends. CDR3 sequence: CASSRGDILQETQYF. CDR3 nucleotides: TGTGCCAGCAGCCGAGGGGACATTCTCCAAGAGACCCAGTACTTC. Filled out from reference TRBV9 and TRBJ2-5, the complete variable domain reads DSGVTQTPKHLITATGQRVTLRCSPRSGDLSVYWYQQSLDQGLQFLIQYYNGEERAKGNILERFSAQQFPDLHSELNLSSLELGDSALYFCASSRGDILQETQYFGPGTRLLVL.

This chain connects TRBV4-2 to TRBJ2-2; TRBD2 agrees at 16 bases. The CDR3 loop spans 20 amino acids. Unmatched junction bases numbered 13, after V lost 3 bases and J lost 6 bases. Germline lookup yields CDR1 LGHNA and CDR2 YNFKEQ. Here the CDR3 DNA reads TGTGCCAGCAGCCACCCCGGGACTAGCGGGAGGGCCGGACATCCCGGGGAGCTGTTTTTT. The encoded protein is CASSHPGTSGRAGHPGELFF.

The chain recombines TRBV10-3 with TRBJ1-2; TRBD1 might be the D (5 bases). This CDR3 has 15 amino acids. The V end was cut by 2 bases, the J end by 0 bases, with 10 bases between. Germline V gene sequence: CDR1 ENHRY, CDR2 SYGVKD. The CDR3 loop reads CAISEMGGANYGYTF. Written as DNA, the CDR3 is TGTGCCATCAGTGAGATGGGGGGAGCTAACTATGGCTACACCTTC.

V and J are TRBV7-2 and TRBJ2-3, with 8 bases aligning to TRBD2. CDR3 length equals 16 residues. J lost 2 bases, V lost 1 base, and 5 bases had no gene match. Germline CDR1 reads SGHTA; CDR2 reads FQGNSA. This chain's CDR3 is CASSLGGGSDTDTQYF. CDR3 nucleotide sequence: TGTGCCAGCAGCTTAGGCGGGGGGTCCGACACAGATACGCAGTATTTT.

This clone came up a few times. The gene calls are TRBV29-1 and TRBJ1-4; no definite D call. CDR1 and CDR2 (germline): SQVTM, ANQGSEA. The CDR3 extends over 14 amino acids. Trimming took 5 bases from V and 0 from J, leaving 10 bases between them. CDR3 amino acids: CSVHGVATNEKLFF. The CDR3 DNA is TGCAGCGTTCACGGGGTTGCAACTAATGAAAAACTGTTTTTT.

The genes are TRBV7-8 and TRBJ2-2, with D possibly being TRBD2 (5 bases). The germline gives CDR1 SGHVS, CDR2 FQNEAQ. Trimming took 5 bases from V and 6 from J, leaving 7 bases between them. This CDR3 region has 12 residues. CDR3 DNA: TGTGCCAGCAGCCCCGGGGCCGGGGAGCTGTTTTTT. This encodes CASSPGAGELFF.

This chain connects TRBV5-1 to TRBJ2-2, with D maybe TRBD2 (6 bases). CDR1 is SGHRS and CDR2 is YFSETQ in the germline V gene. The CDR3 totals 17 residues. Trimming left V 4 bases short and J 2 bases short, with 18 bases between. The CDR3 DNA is TGCGCCAGCAGCCCCCTAGGGGCTAGCGTTAACACCGGGGAGCTGTTTTTT. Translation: CASSPLGASVNTGELFF.

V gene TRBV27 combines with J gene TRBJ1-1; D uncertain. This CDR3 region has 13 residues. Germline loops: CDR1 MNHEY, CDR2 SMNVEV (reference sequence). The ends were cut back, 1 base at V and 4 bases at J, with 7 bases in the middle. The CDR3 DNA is TGTGCCAGCAGTTTATACCCCCGCACTGAAGCTTTCTTT. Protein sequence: CASSLYPRTEAFF.

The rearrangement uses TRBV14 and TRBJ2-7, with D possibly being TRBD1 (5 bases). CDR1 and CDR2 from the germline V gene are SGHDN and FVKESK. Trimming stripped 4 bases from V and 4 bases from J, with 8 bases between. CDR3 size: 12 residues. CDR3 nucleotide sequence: TGTGCCAGCAGCCGTCAGGGTTACGAGCAGTACTTC. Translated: CASSRQGYEQYF.

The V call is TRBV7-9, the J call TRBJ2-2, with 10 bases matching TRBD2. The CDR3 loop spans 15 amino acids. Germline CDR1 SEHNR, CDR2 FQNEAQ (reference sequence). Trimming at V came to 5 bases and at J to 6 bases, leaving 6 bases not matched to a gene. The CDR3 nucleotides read TGTGCCAGCAGCAGGGAGCGGGGGGGCGCCGGGGAGCTGTTTTTT. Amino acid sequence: CASSRERGGAGELFF.

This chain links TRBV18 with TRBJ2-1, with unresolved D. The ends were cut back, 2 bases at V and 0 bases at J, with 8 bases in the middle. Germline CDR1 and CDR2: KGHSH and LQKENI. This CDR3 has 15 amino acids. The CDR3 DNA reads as TGTGCCAGCTCACCAGGCAGCGTCTCCTACAATGAGCAGTTCTTC. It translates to CASSPGSVSYNEQFF.

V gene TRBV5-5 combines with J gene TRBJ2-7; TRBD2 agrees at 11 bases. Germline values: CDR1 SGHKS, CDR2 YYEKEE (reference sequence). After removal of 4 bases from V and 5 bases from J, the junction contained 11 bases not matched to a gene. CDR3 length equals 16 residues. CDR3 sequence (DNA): TGTGCCAGCAGCCAAACTCGGGGACTAGCGGAGGACGAGCAGTACTTC. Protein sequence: CASSQTRGLAEDEQYF.

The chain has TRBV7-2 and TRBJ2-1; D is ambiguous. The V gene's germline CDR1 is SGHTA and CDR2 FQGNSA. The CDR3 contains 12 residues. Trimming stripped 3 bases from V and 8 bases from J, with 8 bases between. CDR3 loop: CASSFTGDEQFF. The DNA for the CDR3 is TGTGCCAGCAGCTTTACGGGCGATGAGCAGTTCTTC.

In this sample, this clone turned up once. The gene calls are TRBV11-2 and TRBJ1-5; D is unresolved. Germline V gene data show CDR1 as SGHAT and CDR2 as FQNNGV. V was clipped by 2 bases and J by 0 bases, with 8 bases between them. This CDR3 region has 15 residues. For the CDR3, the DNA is TGTGCCAGCAGCTTAACCTCGGATAGCAATCAGCCCCAGCATTTT. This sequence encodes CASSLTSDSNQPQHF.

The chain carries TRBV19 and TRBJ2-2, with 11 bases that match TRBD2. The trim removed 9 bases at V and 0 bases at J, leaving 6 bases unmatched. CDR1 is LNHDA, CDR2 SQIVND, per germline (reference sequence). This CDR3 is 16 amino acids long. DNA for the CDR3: TGTGCCAGCAAACCGGGACTAGCGGCGAACACCGGGGAGCTGTTTTTT. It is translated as CASKPGLAANTGELFF.

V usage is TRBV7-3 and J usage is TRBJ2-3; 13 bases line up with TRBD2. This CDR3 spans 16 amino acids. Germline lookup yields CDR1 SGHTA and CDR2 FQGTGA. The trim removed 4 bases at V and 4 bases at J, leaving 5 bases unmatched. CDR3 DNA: TGTGCCAGCAGCTCCGGACTAGCGGGAGTAGCAGATACGCAGTATTTT. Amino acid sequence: CASSSGLAGVADTQYF.

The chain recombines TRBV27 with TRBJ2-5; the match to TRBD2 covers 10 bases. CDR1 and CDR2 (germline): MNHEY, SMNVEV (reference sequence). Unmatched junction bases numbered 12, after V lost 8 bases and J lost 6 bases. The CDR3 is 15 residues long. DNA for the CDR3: TGTGCCAGCGGCCCCCGGACTAGCGGCCAGCAGACCCAGTACTTC. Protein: CASGPRTSGQQTQYF.